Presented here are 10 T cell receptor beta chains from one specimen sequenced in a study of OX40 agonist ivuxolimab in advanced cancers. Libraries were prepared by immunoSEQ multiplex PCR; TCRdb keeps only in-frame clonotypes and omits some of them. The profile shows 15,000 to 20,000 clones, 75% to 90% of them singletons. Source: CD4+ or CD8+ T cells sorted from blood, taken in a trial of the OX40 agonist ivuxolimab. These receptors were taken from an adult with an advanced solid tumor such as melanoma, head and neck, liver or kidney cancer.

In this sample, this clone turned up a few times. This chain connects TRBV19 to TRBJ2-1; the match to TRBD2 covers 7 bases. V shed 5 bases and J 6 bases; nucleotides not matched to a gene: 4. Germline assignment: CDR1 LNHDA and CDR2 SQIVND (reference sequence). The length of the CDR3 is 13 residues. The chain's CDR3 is CASSVLAGNEQFF. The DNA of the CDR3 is TGTGCCAGTAGTGTCTTAGCGGGCAATGAGCAGTTCTTC.

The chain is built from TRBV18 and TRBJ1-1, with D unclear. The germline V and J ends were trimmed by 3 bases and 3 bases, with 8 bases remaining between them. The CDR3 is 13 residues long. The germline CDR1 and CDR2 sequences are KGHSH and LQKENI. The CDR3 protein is CASSPDGYTEAFF. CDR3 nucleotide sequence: TGTGCCAGCTCACCGGACGGGTACACTGAAGCTTTCTTT.

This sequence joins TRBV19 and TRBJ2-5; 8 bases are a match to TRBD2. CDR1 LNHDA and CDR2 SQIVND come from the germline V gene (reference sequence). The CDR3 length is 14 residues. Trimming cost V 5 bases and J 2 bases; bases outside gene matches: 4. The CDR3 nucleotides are TGTGCCAGTAGTGAACTAGCGGATCAAGAGACCCAGTACTTC. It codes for CASSELADQETQYF.

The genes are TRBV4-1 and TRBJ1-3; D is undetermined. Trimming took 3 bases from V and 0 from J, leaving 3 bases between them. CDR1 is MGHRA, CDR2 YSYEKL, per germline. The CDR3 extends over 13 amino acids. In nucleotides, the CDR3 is TGCGCCAGCAGCCAGATCTCTGGAAACACCATATATTTT. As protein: CASSQISGNTIYF.

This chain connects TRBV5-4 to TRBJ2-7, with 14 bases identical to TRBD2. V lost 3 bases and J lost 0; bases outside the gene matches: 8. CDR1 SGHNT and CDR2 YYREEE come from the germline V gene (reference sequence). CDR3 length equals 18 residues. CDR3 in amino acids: CASSSRLAGGPRSYEQYF. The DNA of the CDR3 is TGTGCCAGCAGCTCGCGACTAGCGGGAGGGCCTCGCTCCTACGAGCAGTACTTC. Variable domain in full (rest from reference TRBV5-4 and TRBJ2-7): ETGVTQSPTHLIKTRGQQVTLRCSSQSGHNTVSWYQQALGQGPQFIFQYYREEENGRGNFPPRFSGLQFPNYSSELNVNALELDDSALYLCASSSRLAGGPRSYEQYFGPGTRLTVT.

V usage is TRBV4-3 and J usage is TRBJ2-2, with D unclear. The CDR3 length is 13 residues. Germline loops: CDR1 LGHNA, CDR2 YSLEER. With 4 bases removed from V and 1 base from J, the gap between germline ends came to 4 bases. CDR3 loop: CASSPENTGELFF. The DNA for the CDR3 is TGCGCCAGCAGCCCTGAGAACACCGGGGAGCTGTTTTTT.

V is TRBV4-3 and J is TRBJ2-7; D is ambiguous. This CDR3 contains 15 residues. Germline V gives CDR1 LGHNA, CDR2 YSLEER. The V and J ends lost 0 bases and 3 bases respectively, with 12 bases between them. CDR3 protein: CASSQDLSGFYEQYF. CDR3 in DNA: TGCGCCAGCAGCCAAGATCTATCCGGGTTCTACGAGCAGTACTTC.

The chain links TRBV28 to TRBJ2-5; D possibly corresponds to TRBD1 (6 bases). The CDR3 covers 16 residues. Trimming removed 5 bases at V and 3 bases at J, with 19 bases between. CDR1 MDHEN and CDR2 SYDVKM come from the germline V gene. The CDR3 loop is CASSGPPGQFKETQYF. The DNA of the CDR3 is TGTGCCAGCAGTGGGCCCCCGGGACAATTCAAAGAGACCCAGTACTTC.

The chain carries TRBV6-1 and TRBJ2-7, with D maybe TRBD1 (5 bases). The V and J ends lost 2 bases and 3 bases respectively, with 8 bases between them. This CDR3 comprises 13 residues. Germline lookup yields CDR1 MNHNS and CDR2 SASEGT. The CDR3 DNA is TGTGCCAGCAGTGAATGGCAGGGCTACGAGCAGTACTTC. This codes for CASSEWQGYEQYF.

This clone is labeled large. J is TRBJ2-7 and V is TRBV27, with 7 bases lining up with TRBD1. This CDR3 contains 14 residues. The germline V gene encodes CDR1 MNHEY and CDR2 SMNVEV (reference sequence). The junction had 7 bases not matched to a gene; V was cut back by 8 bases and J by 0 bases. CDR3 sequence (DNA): TGTGCCAGCGGAGGACAGGAATCCTCCTACGAGCAGTACTTC. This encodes CASGGQESSYEQYF.